This TCR beta chain was recovered during a study of T cell repertoires in cytomegalovirus infection. Study summary: A matching HLA type, together with CMV infection, was signaled by public TCR beta signatures.

The CDR3 has 16 amino acids. Germline V gene sequence: CDR1 SEHNR, CDR2 FQNEAQ (reference sequence). The V and J ends lost 5 bases and 8 bases respectively, with 24 bases between them. In this sample, this clonotype turned up a few times. Antigen unknown. Notes on the study in general: Within the response measured ex vivo, HLA-C-restricted CMV-specific TCR beta clonotypes were dominant. The study identified carriers of CMV plus the relevant HLA from cumulative public TCR beta family frequency.

TCRdb re-called the reads through MiXCR, storing one row per CDR3 protein. This table holds about 920,000 distinct CDR3 sequences, roughly 30% found once. Material: cultured CD8+ T cells from PBMCs, obtained from culture after CMV antigen stimulation. The origin of this receptor is a human donor in good health (CMV status not recorded). Some clones in this sample may be carry-over from other donors' samples. The rearrangement links TRBV7-9 to TRBJ1-1, with D possibly TRBD1 on 5 matching bases. CDR3 nucleotide sequence: TGTGCCAGCAGCCCCGGATGGCAGGGAACGAAACCGGAAGCTTTCTTT. It encodes CASSPGWQGTKPEAFF.